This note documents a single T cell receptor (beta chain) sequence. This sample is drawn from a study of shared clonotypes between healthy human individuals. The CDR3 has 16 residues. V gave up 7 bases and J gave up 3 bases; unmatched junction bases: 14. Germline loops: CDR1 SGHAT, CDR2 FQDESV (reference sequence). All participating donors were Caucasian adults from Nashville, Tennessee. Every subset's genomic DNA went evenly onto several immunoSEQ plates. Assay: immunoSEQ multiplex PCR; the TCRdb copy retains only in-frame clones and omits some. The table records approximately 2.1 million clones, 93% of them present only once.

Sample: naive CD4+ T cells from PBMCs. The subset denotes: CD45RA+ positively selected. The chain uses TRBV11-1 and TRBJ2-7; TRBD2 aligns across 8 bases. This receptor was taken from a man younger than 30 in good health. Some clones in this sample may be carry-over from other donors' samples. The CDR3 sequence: CASTLAPGLEGYEQYF. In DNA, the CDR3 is TGTGCCAGCACCTTGGCACCGGGACTAGAAGGCTACGAGCAGTACTTC.